The present T cell receptor beta chain was sequenced within a study of OX40 agonist ivuxolimab in advanced cancers. Broader study findings: Among T cells, CD8+ cells averaged more expanded clones than CD4+ cells.

About this clone: Its cognate antigen is unknown.

CDR1 and CDR2 from the germline V gene are LNHDA and SQIVND (reference sequence). CDR3 size: 15 residues. Trimming pared 7 bases from V and 4 bases from J, leaving 19 bases between. Only in-frame clones appear in the TCRdb table, and some are missing; sequencing was by immunoSEQ multiplex PCR. This sample carries 40,000 to 50,000 clones, roughly four fifths of them seen once, and the ten largest clones take 1.5% to 2%. This TCR was sampled from an adult with an advanced solid tumor such as melanoma, head and neck, liver or kidney cancer. This chain joins TRBV19 and TRBJ1-2; D is perhaps TRBD1 (6 bases). The sample was CD4+ or CD8+ T cells sorted from blood, taken in a trial of the OX40 agonist ivuxolimab. CDR3 bases: TGTGCCAGTATCCATACCGGGGGGCGCATCTATGGCTACACCTTC. Residues: CASIHTGGRIYGYTF.